Presented here are 20 T cell receptor gamma chains from one specimen sequenced in a study of gamma-delta chains in newborns, infants, children. TCRdb used CATT to re-call clones from the reads. The data hold fewer than 300 gamma-chain clones, with about 51% observed a single time. The material sequenced was blood. The receptors derive from a child who was a newborn, infant or young child, either healthy, febrile or measles-vaccinated (not recorded which).

As to this clone: This clone may be a read error of a much larger clone one base away. V and J are TRGV8 and TRGJP1. TCRdb carries no J gene annotation; the J gene was assigned here by matching the DNA with germline. Germline V lookup: CDR1 VENAVY, CDR2 YDSYNSRV. The CDR3 has 13 residues. The CDR3 DNA is TGTGCCACCTGGGATACCAATGGTTGGTTCAAGATATTT. Its protein is CATWDTNGWFKIF.

A remark on this clone: A far more abundant clone sits one base away, making this likely a read error. The genes are TRGV9 and TRGJP. TCRdb supplies no J gene; here it was assigned by aligning the nucleotide sequence to germline. The CDR3 runs to 16 residues. The ends lost 2 bases at V and 2 bases at J; junction bases unmatched: 0. Germline CDR1 is GITISATS and CDR2 is ISYDGTV (reference sequence). For the CDR3, the DNA is TGTGCCTTGTGGGAGGGGCAAGAGTTGGGCAAAAAAATCAAGGTATTT. Translating it yields CALWEGQELGKKIKVF.

The chain employs TRGV9 and TRGJP. TCRdb does not report a J gene; here it was assigned by matching the DNA to germline references. From germline, CDR1 is GITISATS and CDR2 ISYDGTV (reference sequence). V lost 0 bases to trimming and J lost 9 bases; unmatched junction nucleotides: 8. The CDR3 covers 17 residues. The CDR3 here is CALWEVQAVLGKKIKVF. CDR3 DNA: TGTGCCTTGTGGGAGGTGCAAGCGGTGTTGGGCAAAAAAATCAAGGTATTT.

Concerning this clone: Since a much larger clone is just one base distant, this may be a read error. Other DNA sequences in the sample encode the same CDR3. The rearrangement uses TRGV9 and TRGJP1. Germline matching of the DNA provided the J gene here, since TCRdb leaves it blank. Germline V gene sequence: CDR1 GITISATS, CDR2 ISYDGTV (reference sequence). The CDR3 sequence is 16 residues long. CDR3 DNA: TGTGCCTTGTCGGCGTCCGGACATACCACTGGCTGGTTCAAGATATTT. Translated, it gives CALSASGHTTGWFKIF.

As concerns this clone: A much larger clone differs from this one at a single base, so this may be a read error. V and J are TRGV9 and TRGJ1 or TRGJ2. The J gene, absent from TCRdb, was called here by matching the DNA to germline. The CDR3 sequence is 15 residues long. Germline V gene data show CDR1 as GITISATS and CDR2 as ISYDGTV (reference sequence). The CDR3 DNA sequence: TGTGCCTTGCGGGAGCGTCAGGAGAGTTATTATAAGAAACTCTTT. It codes for CALRERQESYYKKLF.

Of note for this clone: This may be a read error, as it is one base from a much larger clone. The same CDR3 also results from other DNA sequences found in this sample. This chain joins TRGV9 and TRGJ1 or TRGJ2. No J gene was available from TCRdb, and it was assigned here by a germline match of the DNA. Germline V CDR1 and CDR2: GITISATS, ISYDGTV (reference sequence). CDR3 length: 15 residues. V shed 3 bases, J shed 4 bases, and the junction held 12 bases outside the gene matches. The CDR3 coding sequence is TGTGCCTTGTGGGAGATGCGACTAGAGTATTATAAGAAACTCTTT. Its protein is CALWEMRLEYYKKLF.

This clone has more than one count but fewer than ten. This chain connects TRGV9 to TRGJP. No J gene is reported in TCRdb; it was inferred here by comparing the DNA with germline. V trimming: 4 bases; J trimming: 5 bases; junction bases outside the gene matches: 2. The CDR3 extends over 15 amino acids. Looked up from germline, CDR1 is GITISATS and CDR2 is ISYDGTV (reference sequence). CDR3 nucleotides: TGTGCCTTGTGGGATGAAGAGTTGGGCAAAAAAATCAAGGTATTT. It yields the protein CALWDEELGKKIKVF.

The chain employs TRGV3 and TRGJ1 or TRGJ2. TCRdb lists no J gene, so it was determined here by aligning the DNA to germline. CDR3 length: 15 amino acids. The germline CDR1 and CDR2 sequences are VTNTFY and YDVSTARD (reference sequence). After removal of 0 bases from V and 5 bases from J, the junction contained 10 bases not matched to a gene. The CDR3 reads CATWDRPPKDYKKLF. The CDR3 coding sequence is TGTGCCACCTGGGACAGGCCGCCGAAGGATTATAAGAAACTCTTT.

By frequency in the sample, this clone is hyperexpanded. The J gene is TRGJ1 or TRGJ2, the V gene TRGV9. The germline gives CDR1 GITISATS, CDR2 ISYDGTV (reference sequence). Germline trimming cut 0 bases from V and 3 bases from J; bases unmatched to any gene: 2. The CDR3 has 13 residues. CDR3 loop: CALWEVTYYKKLF. CDR3 nucleotides: TGTGCCTTGTGGGAGGTGACTTATTATAAGAAACTCTTT.

Concerning this clone: With a much larger clone just one base away, this may be a read error. V gene TRGV9 combines with J gene TRGJP. TCRdb supplies no J gene; here it was assigned by aligning the nucleotide sequence to germline. Germline CDR1 is GITISATS and CDR2 is ISYDGTV (reference sequence). The CDR3 runs 17 residues. J lost 9 bases, V lost 0 bases, and 8 bases had no gene match. CDR3 sequence reads: CALWEVVYWLGKKIKVF. In DNA, the CDR3 is TGTGCCTTGTGGGAGGTGGTGTATTGGTTGGGCAAAAAAATCAAGGTATTT.

This clone is termed hyperexpanded. The J gene is TRGJP, the V gene TRGV9. This CDR3 comprises 15 residues. The ends lost 4 bases at V and 8 bases at J; junction bases unmatched: 5. Germline V CDR1 and CDR2: GITISATS, ISYDGTV (reference sequence). The CDR3 region has the DNA TGTGCCTTGTGGGAAAAGAAGTTGGGCAAAAAAATCAAGGTATTT. Translation: CALWEKKLGKKIKVF.

This clone was found once. The same CDR3 is also encoded by other DNA sequences in this sample. Here the V gene is TRGV9, but the J gene went uncalled. Germline V gene sequence: CDR1 GITISATS, CDR2 ISYDGTV (reference sequence). This CDR3 has 9 amino acids. The CDR3 sequence: CALWEVPLF. CDR3 in DNA: TGTGCCTTATGGGAGGTCCCCCTCTTT.

This clone is labeled as hyperexpanded. Other nucleotide sequences in the sample specify the same CDR3. The chain links TRGV9 to TRGJP. The length of the CDR3 is 16 residues. Germline loops: CDR1 GITISATS, CDR2 ISYDGTV (reference sequence). Trimming took 0 bases from V and 7 from J; bases not matched to a gene: 3. CDR3 in amino acids: CALWEVRELGKKIKVF. The CDR3 bases are TGTGCCTTGTGGGAGGTGCGGGAGTTGGGCAAAAAAATCAAGGTATTT.

This clone was detected only once. At one boundary the junction diverges from the germline segment, which might be a read error. The V gene is TRGV3, the J gene TRGJ1 or TRGJ2. TCRdb is silent on the J gene; assignment here came from matching the DNA to germline. The CDR3 loop spans 10 amino acids. Germline V gene sequence: CDR1 VTNTFY, CDR2 YDVSTARD (reference sequence). CDR3 loop: CATWAPKKLF. The CDR3 bases are TGTGCCACATGGGCCCCTAAGAAACTCTTT.

CDR3 DNA sequence: TGTGCCACCTGGGTCGCATCCAATGGTTGGTTCAAGATATTT. Residues: CATWVASNGWFKIF. The chain joins TRGV4 to TRGJP1. The J gene comes from matching the DNA to germline here; TCRdb lacks it. CDR3 size: 14 residues. Trimming at V came to 5 bases and at J to 7 bases, leaving 10 bases not matched to a gene. CDR1 and CDR2 from the germline V gene are EGSTGY and YDSYTSSV.

CDR3 amino acids: CATWVPYYKKLF. CDR3 coding DNA: TGTGCCACCTGGGTCCCTTATTATAAGAAACTCTTT. V usage is TRGV4 and J usage is TRGJ1 or TRGJ2. The J gene is not listed in TCRdb, so it was assigned here from a DNA match to germline. Trimming at V came to 5 bases and at J to 3 bases, leaving 4 bases not matched to a gene. CDR3 size: 12 residues. Germline assignment: CDR1 EGSTGY and CDR2 YDSYTSSV.

This clone was counted a single time. This sequence may be a read error, since a much larger clone differs from it by one base. J is TRGJ1 or TRGJ2 and V is TRGV9. TCRdb lists no J gene, so it was determined here by aligning the DNA to germline. CDR3 size: 11 residues. Germline V gene sequence: CDR1 GITISATS, CDR2 ISYDGTV (reference sequence). This chain's CDR3 is CALWEGYKKLF. CDR3 DNA sequence: TGCGCCTTGTGGGAAGGGTATAAGAAACTCTTT.

This clone was counted once. The chain joins TRGV4 to TRGJ1 or TRGJ2. No J segment appears in TCRdb, so it was assigned here by matching the sequence to germline. Unmatched junction bases numbered 16, after V lost 11 bases and J lost 3 bases. The CDR3 runs to 14 residues. From germline, CDR1 is EGSTGY and CDR2 YDSYTSSV. The CDR3 DNA follows: TGTGCCAACTTGGATGGGCCAGGTTATTATAAGAAACTCTTT. Its translation is CANLDGPGYYKKLF.

This clone was seen once. This may be a read error: a much more frequent sequence differs by one nucleotide. The J segment was not called; the V segment is TRGV9. CDR3 length: 11 residues. Germline lookup yields CDR1 GITISATS and CDR2 ISYDGTV (reference sequence). The CDR3 sequence is CALWEWDKKLF. As DNA, the CDR3 is TGTGCCTTGTGGGAGTGGGATAAGAAGCTCTTT.

This clone is termed hyperexpanded. The gene calls are TRGV9 and TRGJP. The germline V gene has CDR1 GITISATS and CDR2 ISYDGTV (reference sequence). This CDR3 has 18 residues. V shed 0 bases and J 7 bases; nucleotides not matched to a gene: 9. The CDR3 nucleotides are TGTGCCTTGTGGGAGGTGCAAAGGTTGGAGTTGGGCAAAAAAATCAAGGTATTT. Translating gives CALWEVQRLELGKKIKVF.